These 7 T cell receptor beta chains came from one sample sequenced in a study of Ad26.COV2.S vaccination and SARS-CoV-2 variants. Described treatment: approximately 18 received Ad26.COV2.S at low or high dose, single or two shots; roughly 5 received placebo; per-sample allocation not given. Samples were taken on day 63 after the first vaccine or placebo injection. Method: immunoSEQ multiplex PCR; TCRdb's copy keeps in-frame clones and lacks some. Of about 420,000 clones listed, around nine tenths are singletons. Sequencing used peripheral blood, obtained in a trial of Ad26.COV2.S vaccine versus placebo. These receptors were taken from a person between 18 and 65 years old who received the Ad26.COV2.S COVID-19 vaccine or a placebo.

The chain carries TRBV6-4 and TRBJ2-1, with 11 nucleotides matching TRBD2. This CDR3 is built from 15 residues. CDR1 MRHNA and CDR2 SNTAGT come from the germline V gene. The junction had 4 bases not matched to a gene; V was cut back by 6 bases and J by 3 bases. CDR3 in DNA: TGTGCCAGCAGCGTAACTAGCGGGGGCTACAATGAGCAGTTCTTC. Its protein is CASSVTSGGYNEQFF.

This sequence joins TRBV29-1 and TRBJ1-2; TRBD1 matches at 9 bases. Germline CDR1 reads SQVTM; CDR2 reads ANQGSEA. The trim removed 7 bases at V and 8 bases at J, leaving 8 bases unmatched. The CDR3 contains 12 residues. CDR3 sequence (DNA): TGCAGCGGTCGTGGACAGGGGAACGGCTACACCTTC. Its translation: CSGRGQGNGYTF.

This clone showed up just a few times. The CDR3 reads CASSYSHEQGKAFF. As DNA, the CDR3 is TGTGCCAGCAGTTACTCCCACGAACAGGGGAAGGCTTTCTTT. The chain links TRBV6-5 to TRBJ1-1, with TRBD1 matching over 7 bases. CDR3 size: 14 residues. J gave up 11 bases and V 0 bases, and 9 bases lay outside the gene matches. Germline loops: CDR1 MNHEY, CDR2 SVGAGI.

This sequence joins TRBV10-3 and TRBJ1-5; tentatively, D is TRBD1 (5 bases). The germline V gene encodes CDR1 ENHRY and CDR2 SYGVKD. CDR3 size: 14 residues. Trimming took 6 bases from V and 3 from J, leaving 12 bases between them. The CDR3 is CAIRGQGLNQPQHF. For the CDR3, the DNA is TGTGCCATCAGAGGGCAGGGCCTCAATCAGCCCCAGCATTTT.

This clone was seen more than once but under ten times. The chain employs TRBV7-9 and TRBJ1-2; the D is unclear. CDR1 is SEHNR, CDR2 FQNEAQ, per germline (reference sequence). The ends were cut back, 10 bases at V and 5 bases at J, with 11 bases in the middle. CDR3 length: 11 amino acids. The CDR3 bases are TGTGCCACCGGAGCATCGTATGGCTACACCTTC. This sequence encodes CATGASYGYTF.

The rearrangement links TRBV11-2 to TRBJ1-1; D not certain. The germline gives CDR1 SGHAT, CDR2 FQNNGV. V lost 1 base, J lost 5 bases, and 5 bases lay in between. This CDR3 has 12 amino acids. The chain's CDR3 is CASSLVGTEAFF. CDR3 coding DNA: TGTGCCAGCAGCTTAGTCGGTACTGAAGCTTTCTTT.

The chain combines TRBV6-5 with TRBJ2-3, with no clear D. The V end lost 0 bases, the J end lost 1 base, and 11 bases lay between the germline ends. Germline V gives CDR1 MNHEY, CDR2 SVGAGI. CDR3 length: 16 amino acids. The CDR3 protein is CASSYSTVYGTDTQYF. The CDR3 DNA is TGTGCCAGCAGTTACTCTACAGTGTACGGCACAGATACGCAGTATTTT.